This TCR beta chain was documented in a study of PD-L1 blockade in urothelial cancer. Study-level background: Researchers looked at the blood 3 weeks (second dose) and 6 weeks after treatment began.

Germline V CDR1 and CDR2: SGDLS, YYNGEE. Germline trimming cut 2 bases from V and 3 bases from J; bases unmatched to any gene: 4. CDR3 length: 15 residues. As for time point: pretreatment peripheral blood. General study points: Tumor-associated TCR clones expanded more in blood at 3 weeks in patients with durable benefit.

The repertoire was sequenced with immunoSEQ multiplex PCR; TCRdb's copy has only in-frame clones and lacks some. The sample contains 100,000 to 150,000 clones, roughly 83% of which appear only once. Of note for this clone: No antigen is known for it.

The origin of this receptor is a man aged 45-65 years with urothelial cancer. This specimen consisted of PBMCs, obtained around atezolizumab (anti-PD-L1) treatment. The rearrangement links TRBV9 to TRBJ2-7, with 11 bases that match TRBD2. CDR3 bases: TGTGCCAGCAGCGTCGGACTAGCGGGTAGCTACGAGCAGTACTTC. Translated: CASSVGLAGSYEQYF. The whole variable domain, filled in from reference TRBV9 and TRBJ2-7, reads DSGVTQTPKHLITATGQRVTLRCSPRSGDLSVYWYQQSLDQGLQFLIQYYNGEERAKGNILERFSAQQFPDLHSELNLSSLELGDSALYFCASSVGLAGSYEQYFGPGTRLTVT.